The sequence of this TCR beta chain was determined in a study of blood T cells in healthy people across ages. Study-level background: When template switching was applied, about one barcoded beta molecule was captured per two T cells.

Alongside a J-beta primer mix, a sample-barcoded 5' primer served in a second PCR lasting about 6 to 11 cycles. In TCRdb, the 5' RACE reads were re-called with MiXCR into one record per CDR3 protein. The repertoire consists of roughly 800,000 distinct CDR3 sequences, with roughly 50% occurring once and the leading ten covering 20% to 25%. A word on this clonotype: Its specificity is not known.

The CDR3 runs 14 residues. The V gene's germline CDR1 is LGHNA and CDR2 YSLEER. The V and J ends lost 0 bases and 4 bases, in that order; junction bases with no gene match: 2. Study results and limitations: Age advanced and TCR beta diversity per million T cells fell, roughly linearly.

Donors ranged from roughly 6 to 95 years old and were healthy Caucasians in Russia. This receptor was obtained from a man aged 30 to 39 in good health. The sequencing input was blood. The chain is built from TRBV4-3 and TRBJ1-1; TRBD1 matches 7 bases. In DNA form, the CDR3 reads TGCGCCAGCAGCCAAGATCGACAGGGCACTGAAGCTTTCTTT. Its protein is CASSQDRQGTEAFF.